Shown below are 28 T cell receptor beta chains from a single sample sequenced in a study of cytomegalovirus exposure and HLA in healthy donors. PCR primers comprised 60 Vbeta and 13 Jbeta primers. Here immunoSEQ multiplex PCR was the method, and the copy in TCRdb shows in-frame clones only, minus some. The sample has nearly 200,000 clones, 70% to 80% seen once. Sequenced: PBMCs. The receptors here all came from a male donor in good health and CMV-seropositive.

The chain links TRBV11-2 to TRBJ2-3; D ambiguous. V was pared by 1 base and J by 0 bases, with 8 bases between. The CDR3 has 15 residues. Germline V gene lookup returns CDR1 SGHAT and CDR2 FQNNGV. In nucleotides, the CDR3 is TGTGCCAGCAGCTTAGGTACCAGGAGCACAGATACGCAGTATTTT. Protein: CASSLGTRSTDTQYF.

The chain links TRBV7-2 to TRBJ2-7, with 8 bases that match TRBD1. CDR3 length equals 15 residues. CDR1 is SGHTA and CDR2 is FQGNSA in the germline V gene. V shed 0 bases, J shed 3 bases, and the junction held 4 bases outside the gene matches. This CDR3 reads CASSLAGQASYEQYF. CDR3 DNA: TGTGCCAGCAGCTTAGCGGGACAGGCTAGCTACGAGCAGTACTTC.

The chain couples TRBV19 to TRBJ2-3, with D maybe TRBD2 (6 bases). CDR1 is LNHDA and CDR2 is SQIVND in the germline V gene (reference sequence). CDR3 length: 16 residues. The V and J ends lost 4 bases and 4 bases respectively, with 18 bases between them. In DNA form, the CDR3 reads TGTGCCAGTAGTAGCGGGACCGGATATAATTCAGATACGCAGTATTTT. Protein product: CASSSGTGYNSDTQYF.

The chain couples TRBV27 to TRBJ2-5, with 11 nucleotides matching TRBD2. Unmatched junction bases numbered 6, after V lost 4 bases and J lost 2 bases. Germline V gene lookup returns CDR1 MNHEY and CDR2 SMNVEV (reference sequence). The CDR3 loop spans 16 amino acids. The CDR3 DNA is TGTGCCAGCAGTTCCCTGACTAGCGGGGTTCAAGAGACCCAGTACTTC. This encodes CASSSLTSGVQETQYF.

This clone was observed a few times. This rearrangement joins TRBV25-1 to TRBJ2-7; maybe TRBD1 (5 bases). This CDR3 contains 11 residues. Between the trimmed V and J ends, which lost 6 bases and 7 bases, there was a span of 10 bases. From germline, CDR1 is MGHDK and CDR2 SYGVNS. As DNA, the CDR3 is TGTGCCAGCAGCCTAAGGGGTGAGCAGTACTTC. It translates to CASSLRGEQYF.

This chain connects TRBV10-1 to TRBJ1-1; 9 positions match TRBD1. V shed 10 bases, J shed 3 bases, and the junction held 9 bases outside the gene matches. The CDR3 has 14 amino acids. Germline-derived CDR1 and CDR2 are WNHNN and SYGVQD (reference sequence). The CDR3 spells CATGTGFCDTEAFF. CDR3 bases: TGCGCCACAGGGACAGGGTTTTGTGACACTGAAGCTTTCTTT.

V gene TRBV19 combines with J gene TRBJ2-2; D may be TRBD2 (6 bases). CDR1 is LNHDA, CDR2 SQIVND, per germline (reference sequence). The CDR3 runs to 15 residues. V lost 6 bases, J lost 1 base, and 12 bases lay in between. CDR3 in DNA: TGTGCCAGTAGCACGGCGGGGCGGAACACCGGGGAGCTGTTTTTT. Its protein is CASSTAGRNTGELFF.

The chain employs TRBV4-1 and TRBJ2-6; 10 nucleotides agree with TRBD2. With V trimmed by 1 base and J by 2 bases, 5 bases remained unmatched. The germline gives CDR1 MGHRA, CDR2 YSYEKL. The CDR3 covers 18 residues. CDR3 in amino acids: CASSQVNSGGAGANVLTF. Written as DNA, the CDR3 is TGCGCCAGCAGCCAAGTCAACAGCGGGGGGGCTGGGGCCAACGTCCTGACTTTC.

The rearrangement uses TRBV7-2 and TRBJ1-1; the match to TRBD1 covers 10 bases. V shed 1 base and J 3 bases; nucleotides not matched to a gene: 5. Germline V CDR1 and CDR2: SGHTA, FQGNSA. This CDR3 contains 16 residues. CDR3 DNA sequence: TGTGCCAGCAGCTTAGGGGGGACAGGGGTGTACACTGAAGCTTTCTTT. Translated: CASSLGGTGVYTEAFF.

This chain joins TRBV7-2 and TRBJ1-5, with a tentative D call TRBD1 (6 bases). The germline V gene has CDR1 SGHTA and CDR2 FQGNSA. The CDR3 contains 14 residues. Deletions cut 2 bases from V and 4 bases from J, with 9 bases between. In nucleotides, the CDR3 is TGTGCCAGCAGCTTACCCGGACAGAATCAGCCCCAGCATTTT. Translating gives CASSLPGQNQPQHF. Together with reference TRBV7-2 and TRBJ1-5, the CDR3 gives the full variable domain: GAGVSQSPSNKVTEKGKDVELRCDPISGHTALYWYRQSLGQGLEFLIYFQGNSAPDKSGLPSDRFSAERTGGSVSTLTIQRTQQEDSAVYLCASSLPGQNQPQHFGDGTRLSIL.

The chain links TRBV19 to TRBJ2-2; TRBD2 might be the D (6 bases). The CDR3 is 14 residues long. The V gene's germline CDR1 is LNHDA and CDR2 SQIVND (reference sequence). The V end was cut by 5 bases, the J end by 5 bases, with 12 bases between. CDR3 region: CASSSGRWTGELFF. CDR3 DNA: TGTGCCAGTAGTTCCGGGAGATGGACCGGGGAGCTGTTTTTT.

This clone was detected only once. This chain connects TRBV4-1 to TRBJ2-5; possible D gene TRBD1, 5 bases. CDR1 and CDR2 (germline): MGHRA, YSYEKL. Trimming cost V 2 bases and J 9 bases, with 13 bases left between them. CDR3 length: 13 residues. The CDR3 sequence is CASSQYMSRAQYF. Written as DNA, the CDR3 is TGCGCCAGCAGCCAATACATGTCCAGGGCCCAGTACTTC.

This clone was observed a single time. This chain links TRBV2 with TRBJ1-3, with 8 bases aligning to TRBD1. The V segment lost 6 bases and the J segment 4 bases; nucleotides outside the gene matches: 5. The CDR3 loop spans 14 amino acids. Germline values: CDR1 SNHLY, CDR2 FYNNEI. The CDR3 nucleotides are TGTGCCAGCAGAATCGACAGGGGAGGAAACACCATATATTTT. It codes for CASRIDRGGNTIYF. Looking up the rest from reference TRBV2 and TRBJ1-3 gives the full variable domain: EPEVTQTPSHQVTQMGQEVILRCVPISNHLYFYWYRQILGQKVEFLVSFYNNEISEKSEIFDDQFSVERPDGSNFTLKIRSTKLEDSAMYFCASRIDRGGNTIYFGEGSWLTVV.

This rearrangement joins TRBV7-2 to TRBJ2-1, with 10 bases matching TRBD2. CDR3 size: 19 residues. The V and J ends lost 2 bases and 1 base, in that order; junction bases with no gene match: 11. Germline values: CDR1 SGHTA, CDR2 FQGNSA. The CDR3 sequence is CASSLPSGRAGGSYNEQFF. The CDR3 DNA is TGTGCCAGCAGCTTACCCAGCGGGAGGGCCGGTGGGTCCTACAATGAGCAGTTCTTC.

The chain carries TRBV5-1 and TRBJ2-2; 8 bases match TRBD1. V lost 6 bases and J lost 6; bases outside the gene matches: 7. This CDR3 spans 14 amino acids. Germline CDR1 SGHRS, CDR2 YFSETQ. The CDR3 here is CASNGQGAPGELFF. CDR3 sequence (DNA): TGCGCCAGCAATGGCCAGGGGGCCCCCGGGGAGCTGTTTTTT. Supplemented by reference TRBV5-1 and TRBJ2-2, the full variable domain reads KAGVTQTPRYLIKTRGQQVTLSCSPISGHRSVSWYQQTPGQGLQFLFEYFSETQRNKGNFPGRFSGRQFSNSRSEMNVSTLELGDSALYLCASNGQGAPGELFFGEGSRLTVL.

The chain carries TRBV9 and TRBJ2-2; a possible D gene is TRBD1 (5 bases). Germline V gene sequence: CDR1 SGDLS, CDR2 YYNGEE. The CDR3 sequence is 14 residues long. V was cut by 6 bases and J by 10 bases, with 19 bases left in between. Here the CDR3 reads CASTQGASSTELFF. In DNA, the CDR3 is TGTGCCAGCACCCAAGGGGCGAGTTCGACGGAGCTGTTTTTT.

The chain recombines TRBV5-1 with TRBJ2-1; D perhaps matches TRBD1 (6 bases). This CDR3 comprises 14 residues. The germline V and J ends were trimmed by 2 bases and 5 bases, with 11 bases remaining between them. CDR1 and CDR2 from the germline V gene are SGHRS and YFSETQ. CDR3 sequence (DNA): TGCGCCAGCAGCTTACAGGGACCTAACAATGAGCAGTTCTTC. Its translation is CASSLQGPNNEQFF.

The gene calls are TRBV28 and TRBJ2-1, with 8 bases identical to TRBD1. V dropped 3 bases and J dropped 10; count of bases not matched to a gene: 8. The CDR3 is 14 residues long. Germline CDR1 reads MDHEN; CDR2 reads SYDVKM. In DNA form, the CDR3 reads TGTGCCAGCAGTTTGCCACAGGGGGTGCGGGAGCAGTTCTTC. It translates to CASSLPQGVREQFF.

The chain employs TRBV15 and TRBJ2-1; a weak D match, TRBD1 (6 bases). The V end was cut by 2 bases, the J end by 6 bases, with 8 bases between. The CDR3 covers 13 residues. Germline-derived CDR1 and CDR2 are LNHNV and YYDKDF (reference sequence). CDR3 nucleotide sequence: TGTGCCACCAGCAGATTACAGGGCAATGAGCAGTTCTTC. This sequence encodes CATSRLQGNEQFF.

Here the CDR3 reads CASSYRDTYYEQYF. The CDR3 DNA follows: TGTGCCAGCAGTTACCGGGACACGTACTACGAGCAGTACTTC. The genes are TRBV6-5 and TRBJ2-7, with D perhaps TRBD1 (6 bases). The CDR3 spans 14 residues. Trimming pared 2 bases from V and 3 bases from J, leaving 11 bases between. CDR1 MNHEY and CDR2 SVGAGI come from the germline V gene.

This chain joins TRBV19 and TRBJ1-5; 7 nucleotides line up with TRBD1. Germline V lookup: CDR1 LNHDA, CDR2 SQIVND (reference sequence). Losses at the gene ends were 4 bases for V and 9 bases for J; bases not matched to a gene: 6. The CDR3 totals 13 residues. The CDR3 sequence is CASSRQGMGPQHF. For the CDR3, the DNA is TGTGCCAGTAGTAGACAGGGAATGGGGCCCCAGCATTTT. Looking up the rest from reference TRBV19 and TRBJ1-5 gives the full variable domain: DGGITQSPKYLFRKEGQNVTLSCEQNLNHDAMYWYRQDPGQGLRLIYYSQIVNDFQKGDIAEGYSVSREKKESFPLTVTSAQKNPTAFYLCASSRQGMGPQHFGDGTRLSIL.

The chain combines TRBV5-4 with TRBJ2-2; possibly TRBD2 for D (7 bases). CDR3 length equals 16 residues. CDR1 SGHNT and CDR2 YYREEE come from the germline V gene (reference sequence). Trimming left V 0 bases short and J 5 bases short, with 14 bases between. CDR3 region: CASSLVGGPLTGELFF. CDR3 DNA sequence: TGTGCCAGCAGCTTGGTCGGGGGGCCCCTTACCGGGGAGCTGTTTTTT.

V gene TRBV29-1 combines with J gene TRBJ2-5; 12 bases agree with TRBD2. Looked up from germline, CDR1 is SQVTM and CDR2 is ANQGSEA. The CDR3 has 15 amino acids. V shed 6 bases and J 1 base; nucleotides not matched to a gene: 6. The CDR3 nucleotides are TGCAGCGTAGAACTAGCGGGAGGTGCCCAAGAGACCCAGTACTTC. Encoded protein: CSVELAGGAQETQYF.

This rearrangement joins TRBV11-2 to TRBJ1-1; no definite D call. V lost 5 bases, J lost 4 bases, and 11 bases lay in between. Germline loops: CDR1 SGHAT, CDR2 FQNNGV. The CDR3 is made up of 13 amino acids. This chain's CDR3 is CASSLTEFTEAFF. CDR3 nucleotides: TGTGCCAGCAGCCTTACAGAATTCACTGAAGCTTTCTTT.

This clone was found a few times. This chain joins TRBV19 and TRBJ2-3; possible D gene TRBD2, 5 bases. V dropped 4 bases and J dropped 0 bases, with 11 bases sitting between them. The CDR3 is 15 amino acids. Looked up from germline, CDR1 is LNHDA and CDR2 is SQIVND (reference sequence). CDR3 nucleotides: TGTGCCAGTAGTACCGGAGGAGTCAGCACAGATACGCAGTATTTT. Amino acid sequence: CASSTGGVSTDTQYF.

This clone was detected only once. The V gene is TRBV19, the J gene TRBJ1-2; TRBD1 agrees at 9 bases. The germline CDR1 and CDR2 sequences are LNHDA and SQIVND (reference sequence). The CDR3 extends over 15 amino acids. Germline trimming cut 7 bases from V and 8 bases from J; bases unmatched to any gene: 14. The CDR3 DNA reads TGTGCCAGTATAAAGGGAACGGGACAGGGCTTCGGCTACACCTTC. It codes for CASIKGTGQGFGYTF.

The chain joins TRBV7-2 to TRBJ1-3; D possibly corresponds to TRBD1 (5 bases). Germline CDR1 and CDR2: SGHTA and FQGNSA. The CDR3 has 15 amino acids. The ends were cut back, 3 bases at V and 4 bases at J, with 13 bases in the middle. The CDR3 here is CASSFKEGKGNTIYF. The CDR3 nucleotides are TGTGCCAGCAGCTTTAAGGAGGGGAAAGGAAACACCATATATTTT.

This clone was observed once. The rearrangement joins TRBV6-5 to TRBJ1-2; D ambiguous. The CDR3 runs to 11 residues. CDR1 is MNHEY, CDR2 SVGAGI, per germline. V lost 3 bases, J lost 6 bases, and 5 bases lay in between. CDR3 sequence (DNA): TGTGCCAGCAGTTATCGAGATGGCTACACCTTC. Its translation is CASSYRDGYTF.